This TCR beta chain comes out of a study of regulatory T cells in long-lasting Graves disease. This CDR3 is 12 amino acids long. V dropped 4 bases and J dropped 8; count of bases not matched to a gene: 5. Germline V lookup: CDR1 DFQATT, CDR2 SNEGSKA (reference sequence). General study results and limits: Persistent disease preferred TRBV28, TRBJ1-2 and TRBJ2-5.

This clonotype was recorded at least ten times. The antigen is undetermined. Time point here: newly diagnosed GD, antithyroid drugs for less than 3 months. There was RNA extracted from PBMCs, and the TCR library was made from it. The authors drew patients from an endocrinology department in Xi'an, China. Arm-PCR of CDR3 regions and iRepertoire HTBI primers were used to build TCR beta libraries. TCRdb independently ran MiXCR on the multiplex PCR reads; one entry per CDR3 protein. The profile shows around 360,000 distinct CDR3 sequences, 15% to 20% of them singletons. This same sample was also part of a study on T cells in Graves' hyperthyroidism and ophthalmopathy.

The sequenced sample was peripheral blood mononuclear cells (PBMCs), obtained at new diagnosis, from a patient treated with antithyroid drugs. The V gene is TRBV20-1, the J gene TRBJ1-2, with 9 bases identical to TRBD1. The origin of this receptor is a young woman with Graves disease. Here the CDR3 reads CSATGTGPGYTF. As DNA, the CDR3 is TGCAGTGCTACCGGGACAGGGCCGGGCTACACCTTC.